A single sample gave rise to the 14 T cell receptor beta chains below, sequenced in a study of T cell clonality in common variable immunodeficiency. Profiling relied on immunoSEQ multiplex PCR, and the TCRdb table lists in-frame clones only, not all of them. The data show some 50,000 clones, with none appearing a single time. Specimen: peripheral blood mononuclear cells. The origin of the receptors is a person aged 18 to 75 in good health.

This clone was seen repeatedly, ten times or more. The read finishes 3 residues shy of the CDR3 end, and the germline J gene is used to complete it. This rearrangement joins TRBV30 to TRBJ1-5, with D uncertain. V dropped 1 base and J dropped 4 bases, with 11 bases sitting between them. The CDR3 loop spans 14 amino acids. The germline V gene has CDR1 GTSNPN and CDR2 SVGIG (reference sequence). The CDR3 bases that were read are TGTGCCTGGAGTGGTTCTCTACCTAATCAGCCC. Protein product: CAWSGSLPNQP. The CDR3 in its entirety is CAWSGSLPNQPQHF.

Ten or more counts support this clone. Read sequence stops 3 residues before the CDR3 end, and the germline J gene provides the missing end. The rearrangement joins TRBV2 to TRBJ2-7; D is ambiguous. This CDR3 region has 15 residues. Germline CDR1 and CDR2: SNHLY and FYNNEI. V lost 6 bases to trimming and J lost 2 bases, with 17 bases between them. The CDR3 sequence is CASRGNHSPTYEQYF. The DNA read from the CDR3 is TGTGCCAGCAGGGGCAACCATTCTCCGACCTACGAG.

This clone was found many times. The CDR3 sequence: CASSLVSGVTDTQYF. The sequenced part of the CDR3 DNA is TGTGCCAGCAGCTTAGTTTCAGGGGTCACAGATACG. The chain links TRBV7-2 to TRBJ2-3; D may be TRBD1 (6 bases). The read falls 3 residues short of the CDR3 end, and the missing part is taken from the germline J gene. Germline values: CDR1 SGHTA, CDR2 FQGNSA. The CDR3 is 15 residues long. V dropped 1 base and J dropped 2 bases, with 10 bases sitting between them.

With respect to this clone: The read gets to within 3 residues of the CDR3 end, and the germline J gene fills in the rest. The chain has TRBV2 and TRBJ1-1; 8 bases line up with TRBD1. Germline-derived CDR1 and CDR2 are SNHLY and FYNNEI. Trimming took 6 bases from V and 2 from J; bases not matched to a gene: 8. This CDR3 has 15 amino acids. CDR3: CASRQGATKNTEAFF. The DNA read from the CDR3 is TGTGCCAGCAGGCAGGGGGCCACTAAAAACACTGAA.

This clone was picked up many times. The read terminates 3 residues ahead of where the CDR3 ends, so the germline J gene completes it. V usage is TRBV18 and J usage is TRBJ1-1, with D maybe TRBD1 (6 bases). CDR3 length equals 15 residues. Germline V gives CDR1 KGHSH, CDR2 LQKENI. The V end lost 1 base, the J end lost 2 bases, and 11 bases lay between the germline ends. The CDR3 bases that were read are TGTGCCAGCTCACCACTGGGGGCTGGAAACACTGAA. It specifies CASSPLGAGNTE. The full CDR3 protein reads CASSPLGAGNTEAFF.

This clone was seen ten or more times. The read halts 3 residues ahead of the CDR3 end, with the missing end drawn from the germline J gene. J is TRBJ2-2 and V is TRBV7-9; D not certain. The CDR3 length is 14 residues. V was trimmed by 7 bases and J by 4 bases, leaving 13 bases between them. Germline CDR1 and CDR2: SEHNR and FQNEAQ (reference sequence). CDR3 DNA (partial): TGTGCCAGCAACAACTACGAGGTCACCGGGGAG. As protein: CASNNYEVTGE. In full, the CDR3 is CASNNYEVTGELFF. The entire variable domain, with the rest obtained from reference TRBV7-9 and TRBJ2-2, is as follows: DTGVSQNPRHKITKRGQNVTFRCDPISEHNRLYWYRQTLGQGPEFLTYFQNEAQLEKSRLLSDRFSAERPKGSFSTLEIQRTEQGDSAMYLCASNNYEVTGELFFGEGSRLTVL.

At least ten counts were recorded for this clone. The CDR3 goes on 3 residues after the read ends, and that part is filled in from the germline J gene. Distinct nucleotide sequences in the sample also encode this CDR3. The chain links TRBV5-1 to TRBJ2-5; 9 nucleotides match TRBD2. The V and J ends lost 4 bases and 7 bases, in that order; junction bases with no gene match: 20. CDR1 SGHRS and CDR2 YFSETQ come from the germline V gene. The CDR3 spans 18 residues. The CDR3 DNA, read in part, is TGCGCCAGCAGCGACCGAAACTTAGCGGGGGCCATCGCAGGGACC. Translating it yields CASSDRNLAGAIAGT. The full CDR3 protein is CASSDRNLAGAIAGTQYF.

This clone was observed at least ten times. Sequencing ends 3 residues short of the CDR3 end; the germline J gene provides the rest. The chain has TRBV7-8 and TRBJ2-4, with D perhaps TRBD2 (5 bases). The germline V gene has CDR1 SGHVS and CDR2 FQNEAQ. The CDR3 runs 16 residues. The ends were cut back, 5 bases at V and 0 bases at J, with 14 bases in the middle. This CDR3 reads CASSLSRGTAKNIQYF. The CDR3 bases that were read are TGTGCCAGCAGCCTAAGTCGGGGAACAGCCAAAAACATT.

There are many counts of this clone. The CDR3 bases that were read are TGTGCCAGCAGCTTAGACAGGGGGTCGGGC. It codes for CASSLDRGSG. The whole CDR3 reads CASSLDRGSGYTF. The chain has TRBV7-2 and TRBJ1-2; 8 bases agree with TRBD1. The CDR3 goes on 3 residues after the read ends, and that part is filled in from the germline J gene. The germline V gene has CDR1 SGHTA and CDR2 FQGNSA. The CDR3 has 13 residues.

In this sample, this clone turned up many times. The read finishes 3 residues shy of the CDR3 end, and the germline J gene is used to complete it. This chain joins TRBV20-1 and TRBJ2-1; 9 nucleotides agree with TRBD2. The CDR3 contains 12 residues. In germline, CDR1 is DFQATT, CDR2 SNEGSKA (reference sequence). V was pared by 3 bases and J by 7 bases, with 1 base of the junction left unmatched. The CDR3 loop reads CSARGLANEQFF. The sequenced part of the CDR3 DNA is TGCAGTGCTAGGGGACTAGCTAATGAG.

This clone appeared many times. From the germline J gene comes the end of the CDR3, since the read stops 3 residues before it. V is TRBV7-9 and J is TRBJ1-4; D ambiguous. Germline lookup yields CDR1 SEHNR and CDR2 FQNEAQ (reference sequence). The CDR3 runs 13 residues. Trimming left V 1 base short and J 5 bases short, with 5 bases between. CDR3 DNA, as far as it was read: TGTGCCAGCAGCTTAGGGCCGAATGAAAAA. As protein: CASSLGPNEK. The full-length CDR3 reads as CASSLGPNEKLFF.

In this sample, this clone turned up many times. Read sequence stops 3 residues before the CDR3 end, and the germline J gene provides the missing end. The chain combines TRBV5-1 with TRBJ1-2; weak D call: TRBD1 (5 bases). The length of the CDR3 is 13 residues. From germline, CDR1 is SGHRS and CDR2 YFSETQ. Trimming cost V 0 bases and J 3 bases, with 6 bases left between them. The CDR3 reads CASSLVQDYGYTF. Partial CDR3 DNA: TGCGCCAGCAGCTTGGTACAGGACTATGGC.

This clone was counted ten times or more. Coverage ceases 3 residues before the CDR3 finishes, and the germline J gene fills in the end. The chain is built from TRBV6-2 or TRBV6-3 and TRBJ2-1; TRBD2 matches 8 bases. This CDR3 contains 16 residues. Trimming took 6 bases from V and 3 from J; bases not matched to a gene: 10. CDR1 and CDR2 from the germline V gene are MNHEY and SVGEGT. The CDR3 sequence is CASSTPAGVNYNEQFF. The covered CDR3 bases are TGTGCCAGCAGCACCCCAGCGGGAGTTAACTACAATGAG.

This clone occurred many times. The CDR3 goes on 3 residues after the read ends, and that part is filled in from the germline J gene. This rearrangement joins TRBV29-1 to TRBJ2-2, with 8 nucleotides matching TRBD1. J was trimmed by 5 bases and V by 8 bases; bases with no gene match: 7. CDR3 length: 13 amino acids. Germline V gene lookup returns CDR1 SQVTM and CDR2 ANQGSEA. The CDR3: CSTPQGATGELFF. The covered CDR3 bases are TGCAGCACCCCCCAGGGGGCTACCGGGGAG.